The clone carrying this TCR beta chain has just a few counts. No antigen is known for it. The missing conserved phenylalanine or tryptophan at the end of this CDR3 makes a read error likely. Library construction for TCR beta used iRepertoire HTBI primers and Arm-PCR of CDR3 regions. TCRdb re-analysed the multiplex PCR reads in MiXCR, keeping a single row per CDR3 protein. The sample contains roughly 420,000 distinct CDR3 sequences, around a sixth of which appear only once. The record originates from a study of regulatory T cells in long-lasting Graves disease. The time point denotes: newly diagnosed GD, antithyroid drugs for less than 3 months. PBMC RNA was the source of the TCR library. Patient provenance is recorded as an endocrinology department in Xi'an, China. CDR3 length equals 22 residues. V shed 1 base and J 0 bases; nucleotides not matched to a gene: 20. Germline-derived CDR1 and CDR2 are MGHDK and SYGVNS.

Study outcomes and limitations: The small sample size may have reduced accuracy.

The specimen was peripheral blood mononuclear cells (PBMCs), collected at new diagnosis, from a patient treated with antithyroid drugs. This chain uses TRBV25-1 with TRBJ1-5; 8 bases are shared with TRBD1. The TCR sequence derives from a female donor with Graves disease. The CDR3 DNA reads as TGTGCCAGCAGTGAATTGGTAACAGGGGGACTGGAGAAGCTCTATAGCAATCAGCCCCAGCATTCT. This gives the protein CASSELVTGGLEKLYSNQPQHS.